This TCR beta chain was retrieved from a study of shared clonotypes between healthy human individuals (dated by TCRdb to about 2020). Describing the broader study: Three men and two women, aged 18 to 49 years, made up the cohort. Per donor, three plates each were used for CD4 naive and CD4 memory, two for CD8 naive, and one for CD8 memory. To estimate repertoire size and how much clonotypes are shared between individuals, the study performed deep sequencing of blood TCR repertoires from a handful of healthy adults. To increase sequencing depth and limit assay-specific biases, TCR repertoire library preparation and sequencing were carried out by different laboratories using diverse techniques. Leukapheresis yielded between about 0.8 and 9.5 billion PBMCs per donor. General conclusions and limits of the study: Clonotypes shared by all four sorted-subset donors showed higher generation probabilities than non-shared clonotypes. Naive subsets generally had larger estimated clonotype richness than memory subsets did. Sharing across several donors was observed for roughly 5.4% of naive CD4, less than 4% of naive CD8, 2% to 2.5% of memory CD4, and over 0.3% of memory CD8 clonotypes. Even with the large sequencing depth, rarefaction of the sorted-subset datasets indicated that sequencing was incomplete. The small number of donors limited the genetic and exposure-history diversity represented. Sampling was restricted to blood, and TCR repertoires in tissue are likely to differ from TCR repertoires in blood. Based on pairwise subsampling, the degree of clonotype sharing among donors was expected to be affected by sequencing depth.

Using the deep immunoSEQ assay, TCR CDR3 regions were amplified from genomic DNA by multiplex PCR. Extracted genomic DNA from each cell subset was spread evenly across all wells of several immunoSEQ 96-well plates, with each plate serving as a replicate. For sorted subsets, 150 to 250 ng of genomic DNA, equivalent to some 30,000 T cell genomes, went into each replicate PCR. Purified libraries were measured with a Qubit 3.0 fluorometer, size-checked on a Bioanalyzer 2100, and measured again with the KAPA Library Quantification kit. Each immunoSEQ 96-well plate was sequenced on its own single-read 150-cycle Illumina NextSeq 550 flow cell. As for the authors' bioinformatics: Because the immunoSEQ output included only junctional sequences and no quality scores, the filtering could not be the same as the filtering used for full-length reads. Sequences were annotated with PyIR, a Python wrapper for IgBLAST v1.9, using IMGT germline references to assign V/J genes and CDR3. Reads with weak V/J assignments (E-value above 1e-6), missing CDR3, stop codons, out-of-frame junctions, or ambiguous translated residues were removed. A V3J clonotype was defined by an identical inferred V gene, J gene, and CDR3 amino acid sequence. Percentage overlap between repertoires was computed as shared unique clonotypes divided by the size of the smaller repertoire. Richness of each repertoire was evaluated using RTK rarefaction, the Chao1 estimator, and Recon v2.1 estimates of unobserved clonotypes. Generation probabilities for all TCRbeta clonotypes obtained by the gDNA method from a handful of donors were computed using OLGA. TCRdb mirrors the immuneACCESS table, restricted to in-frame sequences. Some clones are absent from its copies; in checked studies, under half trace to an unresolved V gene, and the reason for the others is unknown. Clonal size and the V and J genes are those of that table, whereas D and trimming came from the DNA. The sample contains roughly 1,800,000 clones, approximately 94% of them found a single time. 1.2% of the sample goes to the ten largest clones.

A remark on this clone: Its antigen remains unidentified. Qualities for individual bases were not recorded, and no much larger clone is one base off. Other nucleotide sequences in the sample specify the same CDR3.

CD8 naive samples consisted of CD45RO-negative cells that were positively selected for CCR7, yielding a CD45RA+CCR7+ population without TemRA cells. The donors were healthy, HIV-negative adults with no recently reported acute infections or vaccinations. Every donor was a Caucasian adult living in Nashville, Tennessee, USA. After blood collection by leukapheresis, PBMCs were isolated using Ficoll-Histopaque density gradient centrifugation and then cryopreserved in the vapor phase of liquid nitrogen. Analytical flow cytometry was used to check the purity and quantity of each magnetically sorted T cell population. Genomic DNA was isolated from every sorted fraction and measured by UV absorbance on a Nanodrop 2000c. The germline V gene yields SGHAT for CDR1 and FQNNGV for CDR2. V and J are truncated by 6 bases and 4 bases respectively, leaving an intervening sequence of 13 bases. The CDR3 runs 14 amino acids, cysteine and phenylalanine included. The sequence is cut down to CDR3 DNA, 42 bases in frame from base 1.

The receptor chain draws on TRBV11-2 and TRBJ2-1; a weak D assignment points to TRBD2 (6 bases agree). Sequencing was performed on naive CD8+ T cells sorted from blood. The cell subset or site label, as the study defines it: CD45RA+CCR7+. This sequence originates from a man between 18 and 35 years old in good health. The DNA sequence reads TGTGCCAGCAGTTTTGGAGGGTCATACAATGAGCAGTTCTTC. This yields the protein CASSFGGSYNEQFF.